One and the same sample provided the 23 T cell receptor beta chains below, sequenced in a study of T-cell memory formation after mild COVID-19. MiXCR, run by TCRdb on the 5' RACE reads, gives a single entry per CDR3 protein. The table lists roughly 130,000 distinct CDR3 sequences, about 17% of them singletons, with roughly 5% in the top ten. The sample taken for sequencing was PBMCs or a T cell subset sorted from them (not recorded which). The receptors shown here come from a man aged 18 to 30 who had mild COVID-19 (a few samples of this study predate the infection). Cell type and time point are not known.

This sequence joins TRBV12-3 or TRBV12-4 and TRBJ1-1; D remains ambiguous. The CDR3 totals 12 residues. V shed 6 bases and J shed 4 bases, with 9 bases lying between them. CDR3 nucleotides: TGTGCCAGCAGACTATGGGGCACTGAAGCTTTCTTT. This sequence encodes CASRLWGTEAFF.

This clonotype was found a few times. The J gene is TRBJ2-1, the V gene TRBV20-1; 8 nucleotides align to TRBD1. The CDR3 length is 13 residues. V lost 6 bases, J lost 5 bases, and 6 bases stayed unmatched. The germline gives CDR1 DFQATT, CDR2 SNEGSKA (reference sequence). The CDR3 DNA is TGCAGTGCATACAGGGGGTTTAACAATGAGCAGTTCTTC. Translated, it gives CSAYRGFNNEQFF.

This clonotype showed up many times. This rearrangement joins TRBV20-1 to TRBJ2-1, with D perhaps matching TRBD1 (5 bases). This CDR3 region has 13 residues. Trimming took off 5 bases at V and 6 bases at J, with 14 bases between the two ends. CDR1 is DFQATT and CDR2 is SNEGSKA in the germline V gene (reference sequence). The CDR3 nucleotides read TGCAGTGCTCAGAGTGGGGCTGGCAATGAGCAGTTCTTC. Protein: CSAQSGAGNEQFF.

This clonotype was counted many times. The CDR3 protein is CATKTGRIGEQYF. CDR3 sequence (DNA): TGTGCCACCAAAACAGGACGGATAGGTGAGCAGTACTTC. The chain is built from TRBV11-3 and TRBJ2-7; a possible D gene is TRBD1 (5 bases). Trimming left V 10 bases short and J 7 bases short, with 20 bases between. The CDR3 has 13 amino acids. Germline V lookup: CDR1 SGHNT, CDR2 YENEEA.

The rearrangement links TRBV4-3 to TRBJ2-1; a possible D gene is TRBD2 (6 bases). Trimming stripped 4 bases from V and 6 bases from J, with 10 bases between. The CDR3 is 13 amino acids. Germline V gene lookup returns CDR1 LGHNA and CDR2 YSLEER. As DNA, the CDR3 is TGCGCCAGCAGCCGGGGAGGTGGCAATGAGCAGTTCTTC. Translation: CASSRGGGNEQFF.

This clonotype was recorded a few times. This chain's CDR3 is CASTLREGITEAFF. CDR3 coding DNA: TGTGCCAGCACCCTCAGGGAGGGGATCACTGAAGCTTTCTTT. The rearrangement joins TRBV12-3 or TRBV12-4 to TRBJ1-1; D is perhaps TRBD1 (5 bases). The V gene lost 7 bases and the J gene lost 4 bases, with 16 bases spanning the gap. This CDR3 comprises 14 residues.

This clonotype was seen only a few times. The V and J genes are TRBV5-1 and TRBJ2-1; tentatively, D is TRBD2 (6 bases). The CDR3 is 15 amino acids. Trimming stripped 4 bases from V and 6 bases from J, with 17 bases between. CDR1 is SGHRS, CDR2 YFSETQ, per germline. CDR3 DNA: TGCGCCAGCAGCCCCATGGGGGACTTTACCAATGAGCAGTTCTTC. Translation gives CASSPMGDFTNEQFF.

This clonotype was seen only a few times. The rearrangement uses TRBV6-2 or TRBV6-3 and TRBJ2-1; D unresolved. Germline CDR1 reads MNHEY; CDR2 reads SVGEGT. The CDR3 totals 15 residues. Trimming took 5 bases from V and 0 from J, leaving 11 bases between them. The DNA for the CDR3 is TGTGCCAGCAGTGTTGATCCAAGCTCCTACAATGAGCAGTTCTTC. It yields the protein CASSVDPSSYNEQFF.

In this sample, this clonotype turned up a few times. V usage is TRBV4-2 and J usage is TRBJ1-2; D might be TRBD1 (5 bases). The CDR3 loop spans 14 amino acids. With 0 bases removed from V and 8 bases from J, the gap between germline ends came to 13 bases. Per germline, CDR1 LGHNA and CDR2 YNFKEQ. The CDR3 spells CASSQEGRAGGYTF. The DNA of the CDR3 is TGTGCCAGCAGCCAAGAAGGCAGGGCTGGAGGCTACACCTTC.

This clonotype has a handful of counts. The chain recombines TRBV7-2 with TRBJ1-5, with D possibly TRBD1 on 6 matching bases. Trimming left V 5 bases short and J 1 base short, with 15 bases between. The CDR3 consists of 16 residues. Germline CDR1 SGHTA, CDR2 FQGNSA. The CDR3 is CASSVQGGLSNQPQHF. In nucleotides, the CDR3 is TGTGCCAGCAGCGTACAGGGTGGGTTGAGCAATCAGCCCCAGCATTTT.

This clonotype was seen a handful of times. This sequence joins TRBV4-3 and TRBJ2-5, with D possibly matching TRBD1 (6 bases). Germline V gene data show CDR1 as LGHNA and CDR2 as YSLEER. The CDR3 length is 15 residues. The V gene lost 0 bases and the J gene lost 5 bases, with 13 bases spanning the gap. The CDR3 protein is CASSQDRGRGETQYF. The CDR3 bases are TGCGCCAGCAGCCAAGATCGCGGCAGGGGCGAGACCCAGTACTTC.

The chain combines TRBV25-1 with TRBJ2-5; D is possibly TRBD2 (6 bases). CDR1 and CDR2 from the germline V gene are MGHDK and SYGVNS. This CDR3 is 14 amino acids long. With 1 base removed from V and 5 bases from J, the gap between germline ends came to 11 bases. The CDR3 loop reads CASSEWRESETQYF. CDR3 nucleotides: TGTGCCAGCAGTGAATGGAGGGAATCGGAGACCCAGTACTTC.

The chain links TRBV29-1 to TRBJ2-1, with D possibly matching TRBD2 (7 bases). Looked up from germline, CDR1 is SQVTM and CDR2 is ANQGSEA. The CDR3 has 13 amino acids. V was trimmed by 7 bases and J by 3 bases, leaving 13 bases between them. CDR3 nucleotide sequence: TGCAGCGGGGGGGGACACCTCTACAATGAGCAGTTCTTC. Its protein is CSGGGHLYNEQFF.

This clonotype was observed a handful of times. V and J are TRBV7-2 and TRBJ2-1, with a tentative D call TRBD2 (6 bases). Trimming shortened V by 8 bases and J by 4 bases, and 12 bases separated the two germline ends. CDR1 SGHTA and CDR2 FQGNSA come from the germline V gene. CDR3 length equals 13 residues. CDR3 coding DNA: TGTGCCAGCGCAATTCGGGGGTACAATGAGCAGTTCTTC. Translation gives CASAIRGYNEQFF.

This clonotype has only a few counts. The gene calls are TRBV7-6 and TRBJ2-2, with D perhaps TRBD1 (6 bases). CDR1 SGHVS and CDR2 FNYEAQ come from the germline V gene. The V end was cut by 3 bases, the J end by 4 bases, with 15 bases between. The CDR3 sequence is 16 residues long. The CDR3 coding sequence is TGTGCCAGCAGCTTGGCCAGGGGTCCGTTCACCGGGGAGCTGTTTTTT. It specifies CASSLARGPFTGELFF.

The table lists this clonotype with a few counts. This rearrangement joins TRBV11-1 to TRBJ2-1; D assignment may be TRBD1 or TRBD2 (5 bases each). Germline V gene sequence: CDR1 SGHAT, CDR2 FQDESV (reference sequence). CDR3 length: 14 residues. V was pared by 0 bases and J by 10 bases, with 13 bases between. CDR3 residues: CASSLAPRDLEQFF. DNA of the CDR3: TGTGCCAGCAGCTTAGCGCCCCGGGACCTAGAGCAGTTCTTC. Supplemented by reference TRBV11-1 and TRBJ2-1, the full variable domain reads EAEVAQSPRYKITEKSQAVAFWCDPISGHATLYWYRQILGQGPELLVQFQDESVVDDSQLPKDRFSAERLKGVDSTLKIQPAELGDSAMYLCASSLAPRDLEQFFGPGTRLTVL.

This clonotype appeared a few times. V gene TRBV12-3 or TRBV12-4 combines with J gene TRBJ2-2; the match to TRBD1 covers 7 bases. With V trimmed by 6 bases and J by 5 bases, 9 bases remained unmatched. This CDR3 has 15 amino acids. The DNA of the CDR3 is TGTGCCAGCAGAAAACCGGGACAGCCAACCGGGGAGCTGTTTTTT. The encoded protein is CASRKPGQPTGELFF.

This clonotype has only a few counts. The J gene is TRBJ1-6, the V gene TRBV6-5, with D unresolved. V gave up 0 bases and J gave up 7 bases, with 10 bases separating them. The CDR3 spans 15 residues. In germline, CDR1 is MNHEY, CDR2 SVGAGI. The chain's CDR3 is CASSYSRVGNSPLHF. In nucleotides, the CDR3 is TGTGCCAGCAGTTACTCCCGGGTGGGGAATTCACCCCTCCACTTT.

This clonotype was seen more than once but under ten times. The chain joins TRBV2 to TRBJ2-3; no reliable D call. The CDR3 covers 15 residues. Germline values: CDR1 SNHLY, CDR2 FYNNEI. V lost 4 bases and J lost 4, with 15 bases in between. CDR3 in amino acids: CASSGGLGIPDTQYF. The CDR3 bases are TGTGCCAGCAGTGGTGGGCTGGGCATCCCAGATACGCAGTATTTT.

Here the CDR3 DNA reads TGCAGTGCTAGAGCCCCAGGGGTCCGCTACAATGAGCAGTTCTTC. Protein: CSARAPGVRYNEQFF. J is TRBJ2-1 and V is TRBV20-1, with a weak D call TRBD1 (6 bases). The CDR3 runs 15 residues. Germline CDR1 and CDR2: DFQATT and SNEGSKA (reference sequence). V shed 1 base and J shed 3 bases, with 13 bases lying between them.

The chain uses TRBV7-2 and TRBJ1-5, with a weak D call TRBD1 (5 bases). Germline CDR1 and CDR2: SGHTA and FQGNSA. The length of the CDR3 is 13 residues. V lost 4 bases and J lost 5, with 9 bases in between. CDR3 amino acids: CASSWGRDQPQHF. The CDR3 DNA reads TGTGCCAGCAGCTGGGGACGGGATCAGCCCCAGCATTTT.

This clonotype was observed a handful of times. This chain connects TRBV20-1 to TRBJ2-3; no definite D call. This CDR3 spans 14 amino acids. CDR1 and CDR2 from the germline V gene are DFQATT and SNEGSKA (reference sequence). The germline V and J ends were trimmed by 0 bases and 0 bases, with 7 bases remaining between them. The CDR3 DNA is TGCAGTGCTAGAGACCCCCATAGCACAGATACGCAGTATTTT. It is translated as CSARDPHSTDTQYF.

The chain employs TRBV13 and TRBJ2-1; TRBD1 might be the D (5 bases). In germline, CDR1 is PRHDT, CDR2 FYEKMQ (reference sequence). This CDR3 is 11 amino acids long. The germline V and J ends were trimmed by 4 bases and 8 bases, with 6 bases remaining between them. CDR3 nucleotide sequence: TGTGCCAGCAGCTGGGGCTATGAGCAGTTCTTC. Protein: CASSWGYEQFF.